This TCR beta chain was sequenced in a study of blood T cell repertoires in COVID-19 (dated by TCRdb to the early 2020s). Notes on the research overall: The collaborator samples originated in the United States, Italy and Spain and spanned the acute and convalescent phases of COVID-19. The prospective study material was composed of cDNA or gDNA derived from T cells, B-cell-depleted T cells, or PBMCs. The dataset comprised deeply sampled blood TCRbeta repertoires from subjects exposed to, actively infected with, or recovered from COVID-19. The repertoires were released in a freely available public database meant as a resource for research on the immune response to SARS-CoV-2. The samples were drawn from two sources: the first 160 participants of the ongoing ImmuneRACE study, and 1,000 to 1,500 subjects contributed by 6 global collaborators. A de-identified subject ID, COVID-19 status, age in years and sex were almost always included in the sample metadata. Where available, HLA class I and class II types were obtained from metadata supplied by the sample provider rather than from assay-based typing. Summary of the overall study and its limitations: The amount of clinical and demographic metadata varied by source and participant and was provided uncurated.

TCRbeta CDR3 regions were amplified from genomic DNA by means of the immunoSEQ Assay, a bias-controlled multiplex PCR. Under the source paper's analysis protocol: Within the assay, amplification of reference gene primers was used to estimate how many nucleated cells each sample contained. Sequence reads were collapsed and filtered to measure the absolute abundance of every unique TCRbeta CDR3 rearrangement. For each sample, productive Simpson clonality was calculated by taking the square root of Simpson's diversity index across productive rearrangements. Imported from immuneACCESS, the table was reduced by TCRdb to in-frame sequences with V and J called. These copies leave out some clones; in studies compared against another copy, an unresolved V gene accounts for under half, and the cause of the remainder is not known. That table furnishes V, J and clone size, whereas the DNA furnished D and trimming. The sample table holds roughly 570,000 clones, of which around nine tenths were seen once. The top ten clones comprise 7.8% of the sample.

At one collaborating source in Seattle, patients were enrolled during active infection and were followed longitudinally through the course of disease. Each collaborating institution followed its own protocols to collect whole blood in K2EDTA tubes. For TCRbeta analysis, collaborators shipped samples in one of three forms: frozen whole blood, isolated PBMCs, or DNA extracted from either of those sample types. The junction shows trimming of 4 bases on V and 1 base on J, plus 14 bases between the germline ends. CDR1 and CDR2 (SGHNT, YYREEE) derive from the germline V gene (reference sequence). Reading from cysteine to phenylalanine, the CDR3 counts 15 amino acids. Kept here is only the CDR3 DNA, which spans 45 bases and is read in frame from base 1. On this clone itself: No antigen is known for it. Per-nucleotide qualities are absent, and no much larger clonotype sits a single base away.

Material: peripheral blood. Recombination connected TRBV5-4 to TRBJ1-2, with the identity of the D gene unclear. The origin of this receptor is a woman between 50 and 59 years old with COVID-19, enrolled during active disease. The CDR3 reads CASSLPGEGNYGYTF. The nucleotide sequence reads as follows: TGTGCCAGCAGCCTACCCGGGGAGGGTAACTATGGCTACACCTTC.